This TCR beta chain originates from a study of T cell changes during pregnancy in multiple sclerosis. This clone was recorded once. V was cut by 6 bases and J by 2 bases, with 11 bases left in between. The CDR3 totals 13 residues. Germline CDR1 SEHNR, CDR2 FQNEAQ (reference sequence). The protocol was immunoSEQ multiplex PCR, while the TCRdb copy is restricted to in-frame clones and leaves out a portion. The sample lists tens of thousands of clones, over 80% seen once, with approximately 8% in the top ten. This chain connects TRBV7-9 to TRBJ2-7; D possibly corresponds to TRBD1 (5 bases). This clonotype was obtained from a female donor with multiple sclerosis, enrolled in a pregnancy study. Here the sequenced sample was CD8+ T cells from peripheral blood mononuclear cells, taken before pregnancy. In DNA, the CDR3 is TGTGCCAGCAGTCCTCAGGGTACCTACGAGCAGTACTTC. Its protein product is CASSPQGTYEQYF.